A single sample gave rise to the 22 T cell receptor beta chains below, sequenced in a study of a mutant IDH1 vaccine in newly diagnosed glioma. Time point described: week 5, during vaccination. Every vaccination contained 300 ug of the mutant IDH1 20-mer peptide and was paired with topical imiquimod. Their cognate antigens are unknown. The protocol was immunoSEQ multiplex PCR, while the TCRdb copy is restricted to in-frame clones and leaves out a portion. The repertoire holds around 31,000 clones, roughly 54% seen once, with approximately 10% in the top ten. Sequencing used PBMCs, obtained from a glioma patient whose treatment included an IDH1 peptide vaccine. These TCRs come from a woman between 18 and 30 years old with glioma.

The chain employs TRBV20-1 and TRBJ1-2, with TRBD1 identical over 8 bases. Germline V gene sequence: CDR1 DFQATT, CDR2 SNEGSKA (reference sequence). The CDR3 covers 11 residues. The V segment lost 5 bases and the J segment 4 bases; nucleotides outside the gene matches: 0. The CDR3 protein is CSAGTGYGYTF. CDR3 bases: TGCAGTGCTGGGACAGGCTATGGCTACACCTTC.

This clone appeared a few times. The V call is TRBV5-8, the J call TRBJ2-7, with D perhaps matching TRBD2 (5 bases). From germline, CDR1 is SGHTS and CDR2 YDEGEE. V was pared by 4 bases and J by 6 bases, with 17 bases between. This CDR3 comprises 14 residues. This CDR3 is CASSLAPEVVEQYF. CDR3 DNA: TGTGCCAGCAGCCTAGCTCCGGAGGTGGTCGAGCAGTACTTC.

This clone was detected a few times. The chain carries TRBV30 and TRBJ2-1; possibly TRBD1 or TRBD2 for D (5 bases each). Trimming took off 4 bases at V and 4 bases at J, with 14 bases between the two ends. The CDR3 contains 14 residues. Germline CDR1 and CDR2: GTSNPN and SVGIG (reference sequence). DNA of the CDR3: TGTGCCTGGAACGGGGCTAGAAAGTACAATGAGCAGTTCTTC. Protein product: CAWNGARKYNEQFF.

This clone was detected a few times. The chain employs TRBV6-5 and TRBJ2-2; 10 nucleotides agree with TRBD2. The length of the CDR3 is 15 residues. Germline CDR1 reads MNHEY; CDR2 reads SVGAGI. The J segment lost 3 bases and the V segment lost 2 bases, leaving 0 bases of the junction unmatched. CDR3: CASSYGTSDTGELFF. The CDR3 region has the DNA TGTGCCAGCAGTTACGGGACTAGCGACACCGGGGAGCTGTTTTTT.

The genes are TRBV14 and TRBJ2-1; D remains ambiguous. Germline V lookup: CDR1 SGHDN, CDR2 FVKESK. This CDR3 region has 16 residues. Trimming left V 4 bases short and J 5 bases short, with 18 bases between. The DNA of the CDR3 is TGTGCCAGCAGCCTTAGGGCCGAAGTCTATGACAATGAGCAGTTCTTC. Its translation: CASSLRAEVYDNEQFF.

This clone was seen once. This chain connects TRBV19 to TRBJ2-5; D possibly corresponds to TRBD2 (5 bases). V lost 1 base and J 3 bases, leaving 6 bases between the germline ends. CDR3 size: 13 residues. Germline-derived CDR1 and CDR2 are LNHDA and SQIVND (reference sequence). CDR3 amino acids: CASSIGREETQYF. Here the CDR3 DNA reads TGTGCCAGTAGTATAGGGCGGGAAGAGACCCAGTACTTC.

A few counts support this clone. V gene TRBV7-2 combines with J gene TRBJ1-2; 7 bases agree with TRBD1. The CDR3 runs 15 residues. The germline CDR1 and CDR2 sequences are SGHTA and FQGNSA. Losses at the gene ends were 1 base for V and 4 bases for J; bases not matched to a gene: 6. As DNA, the CDR3 is TGTGCCAGCAGCTTAGGCTCCGGGACAGCCTATGGCTACACCTTC. Protein product: CASSLGSGTAYGYTF.

Comment on this clone: Other nucleotide sequences from this sample produce the same CDR3. The V and J genes are TRBV7-2 and TRBJ1-4; TRBD1 aligns across 7 bases. Germline V gives CDR1 SGHTA, CDR2 FQGNSA. Trimming removed 5 bases from V and 7 bases from J; junction bases left unmatched: 7. The CDR3 is 14 amino acids. This CDR3 reads CASSDQGQSEKLFF. The DNA for the CDR3 is TGTGCCAGCAGCGACCAGGGACAGAGTGAAAAACTGTTTTTT. Complete variable domain (other parts from reference TRBV7-2 and TRBJ1-4): GAGVSQSPSNKVTEKGKDVELRCDPISGHTALYWYRQSLGQGLEFLIYFQGNSAPDKSGLPSDRFSAERTGGSVSTLTIQRTQQEDSAVYLCASSDQGQSEKLFFGSGTQLSVL.

This chain joins TRBV7-8 and TRBJ2-1; 11 bases are a match to TRBD2. Germline V gene sequence: CDR1 SGHVS, CDR2 FQNEAQ. Losses at the gene ends were 5 bases for V and 4 bases for J; bases not matched to a gene: 4. The CDR3 extends over 15 amino acids. CDR3 DNA sequence: TGTGCCAGCAGCGATAGCGGGGGGGGTTACAATGAGCAGTTCTTC. Its translation is CASSDSGGGYNEQFF.

The rearrangement links TRBV7-6 to TRBJ1-1, with no clear D. The germline V gene has CDR1 SGHVS and CDR2 FNYEAQ. V was clipped by 4 bases and J by 1 base, with 10 bases between them. The CDR3 loop spans 14 amino acids. The CDR3 DNA reads as TGTGCCAGCAGCTCCGCGGGCGGGAACACTGAAGCTTTCTTT. This codes for CASSSAGGNTEAFF.

The table lists this clone with a few counts. The chain employs TRBV19 and TRBJ1-4; TRBD1 is a possible D gene (6 bases). This CDR3 comprises 14 residues. Germline assignment: CDR1 LNHDA and CDR2 SQIVND (reference sequence). Trimming removed 5 bases at V and 3 bases at J, with 10 bases between. CDR3 coding DNA: TGTGCCAGTAGTCGAGGGGGAGCTAATGAAAAACTGTTTTTT. Translation gives CASSRGGANEKLFF.

This clone was counted a single time. The CDR3 DNA sequence: TGCGCCAGCAGCCAAGACGCCGGGACAGGGCTTGGAAACACCATATATTTT. This gives the protein CASSQDAGTGLGNTIYF. The chain has TRBV4-1 and TRBJ1-3; TRBD1 matches 9 bases. Trimming cost V 0 bases and J 3 bases; bases outside gene matches: 6. This CDR3 has 17 residues. From germline, CDR1 is MGHRA and CDR2 YSYEKL.

In its sample, this clone was seen a few times. The chain is built from TRBV27 and TRBJ2-6; TRBD1 matches at 7 bases. The CDR3 loop spans 19 amino acids. V shed 3 bases and J 0 bases; nucleotides not matched to a gene: 11. CDR1 MNHEY and CDR2 SMNVEV come from the germline V gene (reference sequence). The chain's CDR3 is CASSFKPGQRYSGANVLTF. In nucleotides, the CDR3 is TGTGCCAGCAGTTTCAAACCGGGACAGCGATACTCTGGGGCCAACGTCCTGACTTTC.

The chain recombines TRBV5-3 with TRBJ1-6; 7 bases match TRBD1. TRBV5-3 is recorded as an ORF, its role being uncertain. The CDR3 length is 13 residues. With V trimmed by 5 bases and J by 7 bases, 3 bases remained unmatched. DNA for the CDR3: TGTGCCAGAAGGATGGACAGGAATTCACCCCTCCACTTT. It specifies CARRMDRNSPLHF.

The chain couples TRBV6-5 to TRBJ1-1, with 7 bases lining up with TRBD1. This CDR3 is 14 amino acids long. The germline gives CDR1 MNHEY, CDR2 SVGAGI. V shed 6 bases, J shed 1 base, and the junction held 5 bases outside the gene matches. The DNA of the CDR3 is TGTGCCAGCAGAACCGGGACAGCGAACACTGAAGCTTTCTTT. This sequence encodes CASRTGTANTEAFF.

The rearrangement joins TRBV18 to TRBJ1-1; possible D gene TRBD1, 5 bases. Germline V lookup: CDR1 KGHSH, CDR2 LQKENI. Trimming took off 3 bases at V and 4 bases at J, with 15 bases between the two ends. The CDR3 totals 15 residues. The CDR3 region is CASSPGGARGTEAFF. CDR3 coding DNA: TGTGCCAGCTCACCGGGGGGTGCGCGTGGCACTGAAGCTTTCTTT.

This clone was counted a few times. This rearrangement joins TRBV29-1 to TRBJ1-4, with 8 bases aligning to TRBD1. V lost 6 bases to trimming and J lost 3 bases; unmatched junction nucleotides: 6. Germline V gene lookup returns CDR1 SQVTM and CDR2 ANQGSEA. The CDR3 totals 14 residues. CDR3 residues: CSVSMTGANEKLFF. The CDR3 DNA reads as TGCAGCGTCTCTATGACAGGGGCTAATGAAAAACTGTTTTTT.

The CDR3 loop is CASSSHGGQSNEKLFF. As DNA, the CDR3 is TGTGCCAGCAGCTCACACGGGGGACAGTCTAATGAAAAACTGTTTTTT. The chain carries TRBV9 and TRBJ1-4; 7 nucleotides agree with TRBD1. V was clipped by 4 bases and J by 3 bases; unmatched bases: 9. The CDR3 covers 16 residues. Germline values: CDR1 SGDLS, CDR2 YYNGEE.

The chain uses TRBV18 and TRBJ1-4; D not certain. The CDR3 is 15 residues long. Trimming removed 4 bases from V and 0 bases from J, with 9 bases in between. The germline V gene has CDR1 KGHSH and CDR2 LQKENI. The CDR3 bases are TGTGCCAGCTCACGCGCAGCTGCAACTAATGAAAAACTGTTTTTT. This codes for CASSRAAATNEKLFF.

V and J are TRBV10-3 and TRBJ2-1; D tentatively reads TRBD1 or TRBD2 (6 bases each). Germline CDR1 reads ENHRY; CDR2 reads SYGVKD. The CDR3 loop spans 15 amino acids. Between the trimmed V and J ends, which lost 0 bases and 3 bases, there was a span of 9 bases. The CDR3, as DNA: TGTGCCATCAGTGAGTCGGGGGGCAACTACAATGAGCAGTTCTTC. This encodes CAISESGGNYNEQFF.

CDR3 residues: CASSVTGDNEQFF. The DNA for the CDR3 is TGTGCCAGCAGCGTAACAGGAGACAATGAGCAGTTCTTC. The chain links TRBV7-8 to TRBJ2-1, with D perhaps TRBD1 (5 bases). Trimming cost V 5 bases and J 5 bases, with 10 bases left between them. This CDR3 has 13 residues. Germline lookup yields CDR1 SGHVS and CDR2 FQNEAQ.

The chain combines TRBV2 with TRBJ2-2; 7 positions agree with TRBD2. The CDR3 spans 13 residues. V shed 9 bases and J 7 bases; nucleotides not matched to a gene: 8. The germline gives CDR1 SNHLY, CDR2 FYNNEI. CDR3 sequence reads: CARGPSGGGELFF. CDR3 bases: TGTGCCAGGGGACCGTCGGGGGGCGGGGAGCTGTTTTTT.